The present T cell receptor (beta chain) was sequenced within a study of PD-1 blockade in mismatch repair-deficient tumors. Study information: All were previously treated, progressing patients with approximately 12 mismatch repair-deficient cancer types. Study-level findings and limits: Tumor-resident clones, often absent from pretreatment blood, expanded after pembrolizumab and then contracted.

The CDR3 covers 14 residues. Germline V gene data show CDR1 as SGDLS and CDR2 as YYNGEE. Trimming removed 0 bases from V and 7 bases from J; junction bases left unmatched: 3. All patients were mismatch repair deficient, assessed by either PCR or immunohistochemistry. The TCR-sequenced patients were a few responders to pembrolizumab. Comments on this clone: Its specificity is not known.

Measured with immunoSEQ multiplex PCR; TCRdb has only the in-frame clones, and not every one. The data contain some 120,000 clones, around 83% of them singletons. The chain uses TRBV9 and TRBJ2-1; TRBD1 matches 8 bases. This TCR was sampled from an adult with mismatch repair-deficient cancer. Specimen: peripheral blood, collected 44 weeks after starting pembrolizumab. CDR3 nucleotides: TGTGCCAGCAGCGTAGGGTGGGACAGGAATGAGCAGTTCTTC. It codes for CASSVGWDRNEQFF.